Below, one TCR beta chain is given with its context. Profiled with immunoSEQ multiplex PCR; TCRdb holds only in-frame clones, not every one. The repertoire includes under 200,000 clones, more than 80% of them detected once, and about 3.6% sits in the top ten. These data come from a study of T cell responses to AZD1222 COVID-19 vaccine. Germline values: CDR1 SGDLS, CDR2 YYNGEE. V dropped 3 bases and J dropped 1 base, with 10 bases sitting between them. The CDR3 is 14 residues long. This chain connects TRBV9 to TRBJ2-5; D may be TRBD1 (6 bases). This specimen was peripheral blood, taken 28 days after the second dose of the MenACWY control vaccine. The sequence came from an adult who received the MenACWY meningococcal vaccine as a control. The CDR3 DNA is TGTGCCAGCAGCGCTCAGGGGCTCCAAGAGACCCAGTACTTC. Encoded protein: CASSAQGLQETQYF. The whole variable domain, remainder taken from reference TRBV9 and TRBJ2-5, is DSGVTQTPKHLITATGQRVTLRCSPRSGDLSVYWYQQSLDQGLQFLIQYYNGEERAKGNILERFSAQQFPDLHSELNLSSLELGDSALYFCASSAQGLQETQYFGPGTRLLVL.